Reported below is one T cell receptor beta chain. This clone appeared a single time. This receptor's antigen is unknown. The CDR3 end shows no conserved phenylalanine or tryptophan, and so a read error is likely. The DNA is omitted, as the CDR3 cannot be located on it reliably, and the CDR3 follows TCRdb's listing. For sequencing of the TCRbeta CDR3 region, genomic DNA was extracted from the sorted cells. TCRbeta CDR3 regions were sequenced using the immunoSEQ Assay. In its TCRdb copy, this immuneACCESS table keeps in-frame sequences only and misses some clones. Where compared with another copy, unresolved V genes explain less than half of these, and the others have no known cause. The sample data list 85,000 to 90,000 clones, and around 90% of these were observed just once. The top ten constitute 0.95% to 1.2% of the sample. Patients with autoimmune disease history or receiving systemic immunosuppression were excluded from the trial. Peripheral blood for TCR sequencing was drawn from every dose cohort at baseline, at cycle 4 day 1 and at cycle 7 day 1. Samples were obtained from an open-label, multicenter, first-in-human phase I dose-escalation trial of ivuxolimab. Adults with locally advanced or metastatic melanoma, renal cell carcinoma, hepatocellular carcinoma or head and neck squamous cell carcinoma were enrolled in the trial. CD4+ and CD8+ T cells were sorted separately from peripheral blood before TCR sequencing.

This specimen belongs to a study of OX40 agonist ivuxolimab in advanced cancers. Background for the entire study: Ivuxolimab, which targeted the costimulatory receptor OX40 (CD134), was an agonistic, fully human IgG2 monoclonal antibody. Intravenous ivuxolimab was administered to patients every 2 weeks at six dose levels: 0.01, 0.1, 0.3, 1.5, 3 and 10 mg/kg. Of the roughly 51 patients in dose escalation, 19 had hepatocellular carcinoma, some 15 had melanoma, 9 had renal cell carcinoma and 9 had head and neck cancer. In the dose-escalation cohort, around 80% of patients were male, and the mean age was roughly 60 years with a range of about 20 to 80. Patients were allowed to have had prior anti-PD-1, anti-PD-L1 or anti-CTLA-4 therapy, and approximately 40% of the dose-escalation patients had been treated with checkpoint inhibitors. Partial responses occurred in three dose-escalation patients: two with cutaneous melanoma and one with hepatocellular carcinoma. The purpose of peripheral TCRbeta sequencing was to test whether ivuxolimab changed TCR sequence diversity and led to clonal T-cell expansion. The monotherapy dose-escalation portion (N of about 50 patients) of the phase I ivuxolimab trial is reported in the paper.

The paper's findings and limits, for the study overall: Antigen specificity was not determined for the clonally expanded peripheral T cells. At doses of 0.1 to 3.0 mg/kg, clonal expansion of both CD4+ and CD8+ T cells in blood was seen between baseline and week 6. After ivuxolimab, expanded clones were on average more numerous among CD8+ T cells than among CD4+ T cells. Low levels of normalized T-cell clonal expansion were also seen in some nonresponding patients. In partial responders in the 0.1-3.0 mg/kg groups, normalized peripheral clonal expansion was found to be among the lowest, especially among CD8+ T cells.

Both ends counted, the CDR3 spans 13 residues. The germline V gene sets CDR1 to SGHDT and CDR2 to YYEEEE. This specimen was CD4+ or CD8+ T cells sorted from blood, taken in a trial of the OX40 agonist ivuxolimab. The V and J genes are TRBV5-6 and TRBJ1-1. This clonotype originated in an adult with an advanced solid tumor such as melanoma, head and neck, liver or kidney cancer. The CDR3 loop reads CASSLRRGGPSLP.